Following are 21 T cell receptor beta chains from one sample sequenced in a study of cytomegalovirus exposure and HLA in healthy donors. Use of 60 Vbeta and 13 Jbeta primers characterized the PCR. Method: immunoSEQ multiplex PCR; TCRdb's copy keeps in-frame clones and lacks some. The sample shows tens of thousands of clones, 70% to 80% of them seen only once. Sample: PBMCs. The receptor source for this set is a woman in her sixties in good health and CMV-seropositive.

V usage is TRBV7-9 and J usage is TRBJ2-1, with D maybe TRBD2 (5 bases). Deletions cut 5 bases from V and 6 bases from J, with 11 bases between. The germline gives CDR1 SEHNR, CDR2 FQNEAQ (reference sequence). This CDR3 is built from 13 residues. The CDR3 sequence: CASSPRRGNEQFF. For the CDR3, the DNA is TGTGCCAGCAGCCCTAGACGGGGCAATGAGCAGTTCTTC.

The V and J genes are TRBV30 and TRBJ1-1; tentative D call: TRBD1 (6 bases). From germline, CDR1 is GTSNPN and CDR2 SVGIG (reference sequence). The CDR3 contains 13 residues. V lost 8 bases to trimming and J lost 3 bases, with 16 bases between them. CDR3 amino acids: CASPGGRYTEAFF. The CDR3 DNA reads as TGTGCCAGCCCTGGGGGCAGGTACACTGAAGCTTTCTTT.

V and J are TRBV11-2 and TRBJ1-1, with unresolved D. Germline V CDR1 and CDR2: SGHAT, FQNNGV. The CDR3 is 12 amino acids. Trimming stripped 5 bases from V and 8 bases from J, with 12 bases between. The CDR3 is CASSPSGGEAFF. For the CDR3, the DNA is TGTGCCAGCAGCCCCTCCGGCGGGGAAGCTTTCTTT.

As DNA, the CDR3 is TGTGCCAGCAGCGTAGTGGAGGGGAGGCATGAGCAGTTCTTC. Its protein is CASSVVEGRHEQFF. The chain carries TRBV9 and TRBJ2-1; D possibly corresponds to TRBD2 (6 bases). Trimming removed 0 bases from V and 8 bases from J, with 12 bases in between. This CDR3 has 14 amino acids. Germline V CDR1 and CDR2: SGDLS, YYNGEE.

The chain employs TRBV30 and TRBJ1-6, with 7 bases that match TRBD1. The CDR3 is 18 amino acids. V was pared by 0 bases and J by 14 bases, with 22 bases of the junction left unmatched. Germline-derived CDR1 and CDR2 are GTSNPN and SVGIG (reference sequence). The CDR3 DNA is TGTGCCTGGAGTGTCGGGACAGTGAAAAAGGCCTCGAGGGGGGCCCTCCACTTT. Residues: CAWSVGTVKKASRGALHF. Filled out from reference TRBV30 and TRBJ1-6, the complete variable domain reads SQTIHQWPATLVQPVGSPLSLECTVEGTSNPNLYWYRQAAGRGLQLLFYSVGIGQISSEVPQNLSASRPQDRQFILSSKKLLLSDSGFYLCAWSVGTVKKASRGALHFGNGTRLTVT.

V usage is TRBV7-3 and J usage is TRBJ2-2, with D tentatively TRBD2 (5 bases). Germline CDR1 reads SGHTA; CDR2 reads FQGTGA. There are 15 residues in the CDR3. Trimming shortened V by 1 base and J by 6 bases, and 12 bases separated the two germline ends. The CDR3 region has the DNA TGTGCCAGCAGCTTAAATGCGGGCCTGGCCGGGGAGCTGTTTTTT. It specifies CASSLNAGLAGELFF. The full variable domain, in which reference TRBV7-3 and TRBJ2-2 provide the parts outside the CDR3, is GAGVSQTPSNKVTEKGKYVELRCDPISGHTALYWYRQSLGQGPEFLIYFQGTGAADDSGLPNDRFFAVRPEGSVSTLKIQRTERGDSAVYLCASSLNAGLAGELFFGEGSRLTVL.

In DNA form, the CDR3 reads TGTGCCAGCAAAACTGAACGGGGGGGCACCGGGGAGCTGTTTTTT. It yields the protein CASKTERGGTGELFF. The rearrangement uses TRBV11-3 and TRBJ2-2, with 8 bases lining up with TRBD2. The CDR3 is 15 amino acids. CDR1 and CDR2 from the germline V gene are SGHNT and YENEEA. V lost 7 bases, J lost 4 bases, and 8 bases stayed unmatched.

The V and J genes are TRBV12-5 and TRBJ1-1, with no clear D. Germline CDR1 LGHNT, CDR2 FRNRAP. The CDR3 sequence is 14 residues long. The V gene lost 2 bases and the J gene lost 2 bases, with 9 bases spanning the gap. CDR3 sequence: CASGLFPTNTEAFF. The CDR3 nucleotides are TGTGCTAGTGGTTTGTTCCCTACTAACACTGAAGCTTTCTTT.

This chain joins TRBV20-1 and TRBJ2-2, with a weak D call TRBD2 (5 bases). Trimming took 5 bases from V and 6 from J, leaving 7 bases between them. Germline-derived CDR1 and CDR2 are DFQATT and SNEGSKA (reference sequence). This CDR3 is built from 11 residues. The CDR3 sequence: CSARGSGELFF. The DNA of the CDR3 is TGCAGTGCTCGGGGTTCCGGGGAGCTGTTTTTT.

This clone appeared a single time. The gene calls are TRBV7-8 and TRBJ2-7; 9 bases align to TRBD1. Germline CDR1 is SGHVS and CDR2 is FQNEAQ. V trimming: 5 bases; J trimming: 4 bases; junction bases outside the gene matches: 9. CDR3 size: 15 residues. CDR3 sequence: CASSQNRDRAYEQYF. DNA of the CDR3: TGTGCCAGCAGCCAAAACCGGGACAGGGCATACGAGCAGTACTTC.

The chain combines TRBV7-9 with TRBJ1-1; possible D gene TRBD1, 6 bases. Trimming left V 0 bases short and J 12 bases short, with 14 bases between. Germline CDR1 reads SEHNR; CDR2 reads FQNEAQ (reference sequence). This CDR3 is built from 13 residues. The CDR3 reads CASSLAWGLTTFF. In DNA form, the CDR3 reads TGTGCCAGCAGCTTAGCATGGGGGCTGACGACTTTCTTT.

This rearrangement joins TRBV28 to TRBJ2-7; 7 bases match TRBD1. Germline values: CDR1 MDHEN, CDR2 SYDVKM. The CDR3 has 13 residues. Losses at the gene ends were 6 bases for V and 0 bases for J; bases not matched to a gene: 2. In nucleotides, the CDR3 is TGTGCCAGCAGCCGGGACAGCTCCTACGAGCAGTACTTC. This codes for CASSRDSSYEQYF.

Of note for this clone: Relative to the germline gene, one junction end is altered; a read error may explain this. This sequence joins TRBV7-2 and TRBJ1-2; 12 bases are shared with TRBD1. Germline CDR1 reads SGHTA; CDR2 reads FQGNSA. The CDR3 is 17 amino acids. This CDR3 reads CASSSRGQGAVNDGYTF. DNA for the CDR3: TGTGCCAGCAGCTCGCGGGGACAGGGGGCGGTTAACGATGGCTACACCTTC.

This chain connects TRBV27 to TRBJ2-7; TRBD1 matches at 9 bases. The junction had 5 bases not matched to a gene; V was cut back by 6 bases and J by 2 bases. CDR3 length equals 14 residues. CDR1 MNHEY and CDR2 SMNVEV come from the germline V gene (reference sequence). The CDR3 DNA reads TGTGCCAGCAGGACACAGGGGGCCGCCTACGAGCAGTACTTC. Translated, it gives CASRTQGAAYEQYF.

The chain recombines TRBV29-1 with TRBJ1-6; 7 bases fit TRBD1. V lost 6 bases, J lost 7 bases, and 6 bases stayed unmatched. Germline lookup yields CDR1 SQVTM and CDR2 ANQGSEA. The CDR3 consists of 13 residues. The CDR3 protein is CSVLTGPNSPLHF. In DNA, the CDR3 is TGCAGCGTGCTGACAGGGCCCAATTCACCCCTCCACTTT.

This clone was found a few times. The genes are TRBV7-9 and TRBJ1-1; 9 bases map to TRBD1. The ends lost 6 bases at V and 4 bases at J; junction bases unmatched: 12. The germline gives CDR1 SEHNR, CDR2 FQNEAQ (reference sequence). The CDR3 spans 16 residues. CDR3 in DNA: TGTGCCAGCAGAAAATCGGACAGGGGAATTTTCACTGAAGCTTTCTTT. This sequence encodes CASRKSDRGIFTEAFF. Filled out from reference TRBV7-9 and TRBJ1-1, the complete variable domain reads DTGVSQNPRHKITKRGQNVTFRCDPISEHNRLYWYRQTLGQGPEFLTYFQNEAQLEKSRLLSDRFSAERPKGSFSTLEIQRTEQGDSAMYLCASRKSDRGIFTEAFFGQGTRLTVV.

This clone was observed a single time. The CDR3 DNA sequence: TGTGCCAGCAGTTCAACCGCGACGGAGGAGCAGTACTTC. It yields the protein CASSSTATEEQYF. The V call is TRBV6-5, the J call TRBJ2-7; D gene ambiguous. CDR3 length equals 13 residues. Looked up from germline, CDR1 is MNHEY and CDR2 is SVGAGI. Trimming took off 4 bases at V and 7 bases at J, with 14 bases between the two ends.

The rearrangement links TRBV7-3 to TRBJ1-1; D not resolved. There are 13 residues in the CDR3. The germline CDR1 and CDR2 sequences are SGHTA and FQGTGA. V lost 5 bases, J lost 6 bases, and 13 bases lay in between. The CDR3 region has the DNA TGTGCCAGCAGCGTCCTACCGGGGTCTGAAGCTTTCTTT. This codes for CASSVLPGSEAFF.

This chain uses TRBV5-1 with TRBJ1-2, with 11 nucleotides matching TRBD1. There are 14 residues in the CDR3. The V gene's germline CDR1 is SGHRS and CDR2 YFSETQ. Trimming took 4 bases from V and 7 from J; bases not matched to a gene: 6. Here the CDR3 reads CASSGQGAYGGYTF. The CDR3 DNA reads TGCGCCAGCAGCGGACAGGGGGCATATGGTGGCTACACCTTC.

V gene TRBV28 combines with J gene TRBJ1-5; D call uncertain. Germline V gives CDR1 MDHEN, CDR2 SYDVKM. The CDR3 totals 14 residues. V was pared by 6 bases and J by 4 bases, with 13 bases between. The CDR3 loop is CASRKPYLNQPQHF. CDR3 DNA: TGTGCCAGCAGGAAACCGTACCTAAATCAGCCCCAGCATTTT.

The genes are TRBV7-3 and TRBJ1-1, with TRBD1 matching over 7 bases. Losses at the gene ends were 6 bases for V and 4 bases for J; bases not matched to a gene: 11. Germline assignment: CDR1 SGHTA and CDR2 FQGTGA. The CDR3 is made up of 15 amino acids. The CDR3 reads CASSLRTGSLTEAFF. CDR3 in DNA: TGTGCCAGCAGTCTCCGGACAGGATCCCTCACTGAAGCTTTCTTT.